The 15 T cell receptor beta chains listed next were all sequenced from one sample in a study of blood T cells in healthy people across ages. Sample-barcoded 5' priming and a J-beta primer mix drove a second PCR of roughly 7 to 11 cycles. TCRdb independently ran MiXCR on the 5' RACE reads; one entry per CDR3 protein. The sample contains some 1.5 million distinct CDR3 sequences, about 28% of which appear only once. Material: blood. Receptor source: a woman in her 30s in good health.

The V and J genes are TRBV7-9 and TRBJ2-7; 7 positions agree with TRBD2. The J call may be faulty, since TRBJ2-5 better matches the DNA end. The CDR3 extends over 14 amino acids. CDR1 is SEHNR and CDR2 is FQNEAQ in the germline V gene (reference sequence). DNA for the CDR3: TGTGCCAGCAGCCCCGCGACTAGCAGGGAGACCCAGTACTTC. It is translated as CASSPATSRETQYF.

A remark on this clonotype: Mismatch with germline at one junction end may stem from a read error. This rearrangement joins TRBV20-1 to TRBJ1-2, with D perhaps TRBD1 (5 bases). This CDR3 spans 13 amino acids. Per germline, CDR1 DFQATT and CDR2 SNEGSKA (reference sequence). The CDR3 DNA is TGCAGTGTTAGAGACCGAGACAGTAATGGCTACACCTTC. It codes for CSVRDRDSNGYTF.

The chain has TRBV12-5 and TRBJ2-1, with D possibly matching TRBD2 (6 bases). Looked up from germline, CDR1 is LGHNT and CDR2 is FRNRAP. The ends were cut back, 1 base at V and 7 bases at J, with 20 bases in the middle. This CDR3 has 17 amino acids. The CDR3 here is CASGLGSGPSRGNEQFF. DNA for the CDR3: TGTGCTAGTGGTTTGGGGTCGGGGCCCAGTCGGGGGAATGAGCAGTTCTTC.

The chain employs TRBV6-5 and TRBJ2-3, with a possible D match to TRBD1 (6 bases). Per the germline V gene, CDR1 is MNHEY and CDR2 is SVGAGI. This CDR3 has 17 amino acids. Between the trimmed V and J ends, which lost 2 bases and 0 bases, there was a span of 15 bases. CDR3 coding DNA: TGTGCCAGCAGTTACGGTCAGGGGTTGGCTAGCACAGATACGCAGTATTTT. Its protein is CASSYGQGLASTDTQYF.

The rearrangement uses TRBV6-1 and TRBJ2-5; D not certain. The CDR3 contains 11 residues. Germline CDR1 MNHNS, CDR2 SASEGT. Trimming removed 8 bases from V and 4 bases from J, with 8 bases in between. The CDR3 spells CASPFRETQYF. CDR3 in DNA: TGTGCCAGCCCGTTCCGAGAGACCCAGTACTTC.

CDR3 nucleotide sequence: TGCAGTGGGTACGGGGTGGGGGAGCAGTACTTC. Amino acid sequence: CSGYGVGEQYF. The chain combines TRBV20-1 with TRBJ2-5; D might be TRBD1 or TRBD2, each matching 5 bases. V lost 7 bases to trimming and J lost 11 bases, with 17 bases between them. The V gene's germline CDR1 is DFQATT and CDR2 SNEGSKA (reference sequence). The CDR3 runs 11 residues.

This clonotype was seen only a few times. The chain combines TRBV6-6 with TRBJ2-1, with unresolved D. The germline V gene has CDR1 MNHNY and CDR2 SVGAGI (reference sequence). This CDR3 region has 12 residues. V was cut by 2 bases and J by 6 bases, with 5 bases left in between. This chain's CDR3 is CASSYQTNEQFF. CDR3 DNA sequence: TGTGCCAGCAGTTACCAGACCAATGAGCAGTTCTTC.

This clonotype has a count of ten or more. The CDR3 protein is CSAAAGTGYEQYF. CDR3 nucleotides: TGCAGCGCAGCGGCCGGGACAGGCTACGAGCAGTACTTC. V gene TRBV29-1 combines with J gene TRBJ2-7; 8 bases match TRBD1. Germline values: CDR1 SQVTM, CDR2 ANQGSEA. The J segment lost 3 bases and the V segment lost 7 bases, leaving 8 bases of the junction unmatched. This CDR3 has 13 residues.

This clonotype has a handful of counts. A single base separates this from a much larger clone, so it may be a read error. The chain couples TRBV12-3 or TRBV12-4 to TRBJ2-1; 8 bases line up with TRBD1. This CDR3 has 14 amino acids. Germline trimming cut 8 bases from V and 10 bases from J; bases unmatched to any gene: 13. This CDR3 is CASASTGVPYEQFF. CDR3 in DNA: TGTGCCAGCGCTTCGACAGGGGTACCCTACGAGCAGTTCTTC.

This clonotype was counted only a few times. J is TRBJ2-1 and V is TRBV20-1; D is possibly TRBD2 (5 bases). Germline CDR1 and CDR2: DFQATT and SNEGSKA (reference sequence). The CDR3 spans 13 residues. The V and J ends lost 2 bases and 8 bases respectively, with 13 bases between them. The CDR3 sequence: CSARRGPSDEQFF. CDR3 sequence (DNA): TGCAGTGCTAGACGGGGTCCGTCGGATGAGCAGTTCTTC.

As regards this clonotype: One junction end does not reproduce the germline sequence, and a read error may be involved. The V call is TRBV4-3, the J call TRBJ1-6; D remains unclear. The CDR3 spans 16 residues. Germline lookup yields CDR1 LGHNA and CDR2 YSLEER. The CDR3, as DNA: TGCGCCAGCAGCCAAGATGCGGTCAGATATAATTCACCCCCCCACTTT. This sequence encodes CASSQDAVRYNSPPHF.

In this sample, this clonotype turned up many times. The J gene is TRBJ2-1, the V gene TRBV27; a possible D gene is TRBD1 (6 bases). Trimming removed 8 bases at V and 6 bases at J, with 14 bases between. This CDR3 has 13 amino acids. CDR1 is MNHEY, CDR2 SMNVEV, per germline (reference sequence). The CDR3 loop reads CASGNRVPNEQFF. The CDR3 nucleotides read TGTGCCAGCGGCAACAGGGTTCCCAATGAGCAGTTCTTC.

The V gene is TRBV19, the J gene TRBJ1-5; D possibly corresponds to TRBD1 (5 bases). Looked up from germline, CDR1 is LNHDA and CDR2 is SQIVND (reference sequence). CDR3 length equals 16 residues. V dropped 3 bases and J dropped 5 bases, with 17 bases sitting between them. The CDR3 DNA reads TGTGCCAGTAGTATCGGTGGGGGTAGAGTTGATCAGCCCCAGCATTTT. It yields the protein CASSIGGGRVDQPQHF.

This clonotype was seen a few times. The chain is built from TRBV6-6 and TRBJ1-4; TRBD1 agrees at 10 bases. The V and J ends lost 10 bases and 8 bases, in that order; junction bases with no gene match: 7. Germline CDR1 and CDR2: MNHNY and SVGAGI (reference sequence). This CDR3 is 13 amino acids long. The CDR3 DNA reads TGTGCCACTGGGGACAGGGGACGAGAAAAACTGTTTTTT. This translates into CATGDRGREKLFF.

This clonotype was detected a few times. V and J are TRBV29-1 and TRBJ2-5, with TRBD2 matching 8 bases. V dropped 7 bases and J dropped 4; count of bases not matched to a gene: 11. This CDR3 is 14 amino acids long. Germline CDR1 SQVTM, CDR2 ANQGSEA. The CDR3 here is CSADAGRARETQYF. DNA of the CDR3: TGCAGCGCCGACGCCGGGAGGGCGCGAGAGACCCAGTACTTC. The full variable domain, rest sourced from reference TRBV29-1 and TRBJ2-5, is SAVISQKPSRDICQRGTSLTIQCQVDSQVTMMFWYRQQPGQSLTLIATANQGSEATYESGFVIDKFPISRPNLTFSTLTVSNMSPEDSSIYLCSADAGRARETQYFGPGTRLLVL.